This is a list of T cell receptor beta chains from one sample in a study of naive and memory T cell subsets. TCRdb reprocessed the UMI-ligation and nested PCR reads with MiXCR, giving one entry per CDR3 protein. The sample lists approximately 82,000 distinct CDR3 sequences; over 7% were seen once. Sample: central memory CD4+ T cells from blood. The receptors were gathered from a human donor in good health. CDR3s include the opening cysteine and the closing phenylalanine or tryptophan. The D gene is left open where the match is weak. Clone size is given for some rows only: seen once, a few or many times, or a class if the clone is expanded.

clone_size	j_call	cdr3_length	v_call	d_call	cdr3_aa	cdr3_nt
few	TRBJ2-1	22	TRBV27	TRBD2	CASSLKTGTSGTPYVSYNEQFF	TGTGCCAGCAGCCTAAAGACAGGGACTAGCGGAACGCCTTATGTCTCCTACAATGAGCAGTTCTTC
few	TRBJ1-5	13	TRBV27	TRBD1	CASSWDRGNTQNF	TGTGCCAGCAGTTGGGACAGGGGCAACACCCAGAATTTT
.	TRBJ2-5	14	TRBV4-3	.	CASSQDNGGQTQYF	TGCGCCAGCAGCCAAGATAACGGGGGGCAGACCCAGTACTTC
many	TRBJ2-7	15	TRBV6-5	TRBD1	CASSYGGQGKLEQYF	TGTGCCAGCAGTTACGGGGGACAGGGAAAGTTGGAGCAGTACTTC
few	TRBJ1-2	14	TRBV24-1	.	CATHPLQGDYGYTF	TGTGCCACCCATCCCCTACAGGGAGACTATGGCTACACCTTC
many	TRBJ1-5	13	TRBV28	.	CASKQGSNQPQHF	TGTGCCAGCAAACAGGGTAGCAATCAGCCCCAGCATTTT
many	TRBJ1-2	13	TRBV7-2	.	CASSRDGTYGYTF	TGTGCCAGCAGTCGGGACGGAACTTATGGCTACACCTTC
many	TRBJ1-5	15	TRBV20-1	.	CSARDRGPGIRPQHF	TGCAGTGCTAGAGATCGGGGCCCCGGTATCCGGCCCCAGCATTTT
many	TRBJ2-2	13	TRBV10-2	.	CASKQANTGELFF	TGCGCCAGCAAGCAGGCTAACACCGGGGAGCTGTTTTTT
.	TRBJ2-1	15	TRBV6-6	.	CASRHNRDKNNEQFF	TGTGCCAGCAGGCATAACCGGGACAAAAACAATGAGCAGTTCTTC
many	TRBJ2-7	13	TRBV5-1	.	CASSFPGTGEQYF	TGCGCCAGCAGCTTTCCGGGGACGGGGGAGCAGTACTTC
many	TRBJ1-4	16	TRBV2	.	CASRRIVDTTNEKLFF	TGTGCCAGCAGACGAATCGTGGATACAACTAATGAAAAACTGTTTTTT
few	TRBJ2-5	18	TRBV7-9	TRBD2	CASSLALGLAGRQETQYF	TGTGCCAGCAGCTTAGCGCTCGGACTAGCGGGGCGCCAAGAGACCCAGTACTTC
many	TRBJ1-2	13	TRBV12-3/TRBV12-4	.	CASRTGASYGYTF	TGTGCCAGCAGGACAGGAGCCTCCTATGGCTACACCTTC
.	TRBJ2-3	13	TRBV18	.	CASSPPSEYTQYF	TGTGCCAGCTCACCGCCTAGCGAATATACGCAGTATTTT
many	TRBJ2-2	15	TRBV7-6	.	CASSRDRTSTGELFF	TGTGCCAGCAGCCGAGACAGGACAAGCACCGGGGAGCTGTTTTTT
few	TRBJ2-5	15	TRBV28	.	CASSPSDRNQETQYF	TGTGCCAGCAGCCCCAGCGACAGAAACCAAGAGACCCAGTACTTC
.	TRBJ2-5	15	TRBV20-1	TRBD2	CSARDRIAGGETQYF	TGCAGTGCTAGAGATAGGATAGCGGGAGGAGAGACCCAGTACTTC
few	TRBJ2-2	14	TRBV12-3/TRBV12-4	.	CASKRAGAGGELFF	TGTGCCAGCAAGAGGGCGGGGGCCGGCGGGGAGCTGTTTTTT
many	TRBJ1-5	14	TRBV27	TRBD1	CASSLDRESKPQHF	TGTGCCAGCAGTTTAGACAGGGAGAGTAAGCCCCAGCATTTT